This T cell receptor beta chain was found in a study of control samples from healthy donors and cancer patients. Sequencing used immunoSEQ multiplex PCR; TCRdb keeps in-frame clones, though not all of them. The sample gives roughly 99,000 clones, approximately 78% of which show up once; 1.5% to 2% is in the top ten. V shed 4 bases and J shed 2 bases, with 6 bases lying between them. Germline V gives CDR1 SGHAT, CDR2 FQNNGV. The CDR3 contains 14 residues. The specimen was blood. This clonotype originated in a man in his fifties or sixties in good health. This chain uses TRBV11-2 with TRBJ2-6; a weak D match, TRBD2 (6 bases). CDR3: CASSWGAGANVLTF. For the CDR3, the DNA is TGTGCCAGCAGCTGGGGGGCTGGGGCCAACGTCCTGACTTTC.